This T cell receptor (beta chain) appears in the sequencing data of a study of cytotoxic CD8 clonotypes in ibrutinib-treated CLL. Study-wide context: Response sampling occurred after a median around 12 months of treatment (range 6 to 36).

This CDR3 has 12 residues. CDR1 is SGDLS and CDR2 is YYNGEE in the germline V gene. V lost 7 bases and J lost 6, with 14 bases in between. TCR beta libraries used roughly 2 micrograms of DNA from cryopreserved PBMCs. Depth targeted 1 in 200,000 to 1 in 1 million T cells, averaging roughly 9.7x coverage per clonotype. Sequenced by immunoSEQ multiplex PCR; TCRdb stores in-frame clones only, minus some. The sample consists of some 140,000 clones, approximately 89% of them appearing once. This clone was counted once. The origin of this receptor is a human donor with chronic lymphocytic leukemia. The chain combines TRBV9 with TRBJ2-7; weak D call: TRBD2 (6 bases). The material sequenced was PBMCs, taken after 12 months of ibrutinib treatment. This chain's CDR3 is CASARLGGEQYF. For the CDR3, the DNA is TGTGCCAGCGCCAGGCTCGGGGGCGAGCAGTACTTC. Using reference TRBV9 and TRBJ2-7 for the parts outside the CDR3, the full variable domain is DSGVTQTPKHLITATGQRVTLRCSPRSGDLSVYWYQQSLDQGLQFLIQYYNGEERAKGNILERFSAQQFPDLHSELNLSSLELGDSALYFCASARLGGEQYFGPGTRLTVT.